The clone carrying this T cell receptor (beta chain) was recorded at least ten times. Its antigen is currently unknown. This sample is drawn from a study of response to subunit inactivated influenza vaccine. Findings of the study overall: Few new T cells, the authors suggested, are recruited by each seasonal influenza vaccination.

Each CDR3 protein gets one entry after TCRdb re-called the RT-PCR reads with MiXCR. The data hold 630,000 or so distinct CDR3 sequences, with around 16% observed a single time. The source material was PBMCs from blood, sampled 11 to 12 days after vaccination. The TCR sequence derives from a man in his fifties or sixties who received an inactivated influenza vaccine.

The CDR3 sequence: CASTVRGLPNPYNEQFF. DNA for the CDR3: TGTGCCAGCACCGTCAGGGGCTTGCCGAACCCCTACAATGAGCAGTTCTTC. The rearrangement uses TRBV12-3 or TRBV12-4 and TRBJ2-1; perhaps TRBD1 as D (6 bases). Deletions cut 7 bases from V and 2 bases from J, with 21 bases between. This CDR3 has 17 residues.